This passage covers 19 T cell receptor beta chains from one sample sequenced in a study of cytomegalovirus exposure and HLA in healthy donors. Primers for the PCR totalled 60 Vbeta and 13 Jbeta. Assay: immunoSEQ multiplex PCR; the TCRdb copy retains only in-frame clones and omits some. The profile shows around 130,000 clones, around 85% of them singletons. The specimen sequenced was PBMCs. Receptors originate from a female donor in good health and CMV-seronegative.

The chain recombines TRBV2 with TRBJ1-2; D perhaps matches TRBD1 (5 bases). The CDR3 length is 13 residues. V was cut by 2 bases and J by 6 bases, with 10 bases left in between. CDR1 and CDR2 from the germline V gene are SNHLY and FYNNEI. CDR3 amino acids: CASSEQGGDGYTF. The CDR3 DNA reads as TGTGCCAGCAGTGAACAGGGAGGGGATGGCTACACCTTC.

The chain combines TRBV5-6 with TRBJ1-4, with D perhaps TRBD1 (5 bases). This CDR3 comprises 14 residues. Deletions cut 4 bases from V and 0 bases from J, with 7 bases between. Germline loops: CDR1 SGHDT, CDR2 YYEEEE. CDR3 amino acids: CASSAGTTNEKLFF. The CDR3 coding sequence is TGTGCCAGCAGCGCAGGGACAACTAATGAAAAACTGTTTTTT.

This chain links TRBV2 with TRBJ2-7, with 14 nucleotides matching TRBD2. The germline gives CDR1 SNHLY, CDR2 FYNNEI. The CDR3 is 15 residues long. J was trimmed by 5 bases and V by 3 bases; bases with no gene match: 3. The CDR3 here is CASSEEGLAGDEQYV. CDR3 bases: TGTGCCAGCAGTGAGGAGGGACTAGCGGGAGACGAGCAGTACGTC.

The chain carries TRBV6-1 and TRBJ2-7; 7 nucleotides line up with TRBD1. Per germline, CDR1 MNHNS and CDR2 SASEGT. J lost 3 bases, V lost 0 bases, and 2 bases had no gene match. CDR3 length equals 14 residues. Here the CDR3 DNA reads TGTGCCAGCAGTGAAGCCCAGGGGGACTACGAGCAGTACTTC. Translated: CASSEAQGDYEQYF.

The chain joins TRBV30 to TRBJ1-1; no firm D call. CDR1 is GTSNPN, CDR2 SVGIG, per germline (reference sequence). The CDR3 is 10 amino acids. V lost 5 bases to trimming and J lost 11 bases, with 12 bases between them. CDR3 sequence reads: CAWGGPVAFF. DNA of the CDR3: TGTGCCTGGGGCGGGCCTGTTGCTTTCTTT.

J is TRBJ2-7 and V is TRBV5-1, with D maybe TRBD2 (6 bases). With 6 bases removed from V and 3 bases from J, the gap between germline ends came to 16 bases. There are 14 residues in the CDR3. Germline CDR1 is SGHRS and CDR2 is YFSETQ. The CDR3 DNA is TGCGCCAGCACCGTGGAGGGGACGATCTACGAGCAGTACTTC. It codes for CASTVEGTIYEQYF.

This chain uses TRBV15 with TRBJ1-4, with D unclear. Germline CDR1 LNHNV, CDR2 YYDKDF (reference sequence). The germline V and J ends were trimmed by 0 bases and 3 bases, with 8 bases remaining between them. The CDR3 runs to 15 residues. The CDR3: CATSRDRGANEKLFF. The CDR3 DNA reads TGTGCCACCAGCAGAGATCGCGGGGCTAATGAAAAACTGTTTTTT.

The chain joins TRBV2 to TRBJ1-3; weak D call: TRBD1 (5 bases). Germline V lookup: CDR1 SNHLY, CDR2 FYNNEI. The CDR3 runs 15 residues. The V and J ends lost 7 bases and 2 bases respectively, with 15 bases between them. As DNA, the CDR3 is TGTGCCAGCACCATGGGGGACTACGCTGGAAACACCATATATTTT. Amino acid sequence: CASTMGDYAGNTIYF. The entire variable domain, with the rest obtained from reference TRBV2 and TRBJ1-3, is as follows: EPEVTQTPSHQVTQMGQEVILRCVPISNHLYFYWYRQILGQKVEFLVSFYNNEISEKSEIFDDQFSVERPDGSNFTLKIRSTKLEDSAMYFCASTMGDYAGNTIYFGEGSWLTVV.

This chain joins TRBV5-1 and TRBJ2-6, with D tentatively TRBD1 (6 bases). The length of the CDR3 is 17 residues. Germline assignment: CDR1 SGHRS and CDR2 YFSETQ. Deletions cut 8 bases from V and 1 base from J, with 19 bases between. In DNA form, the CDR3 reads TGCGCCAGTGGGCTGGACAGTCTAACTTCTGGGGCCAACGTCCTGACTTTC. Amino acid sequence: CASGLDSLTSGANVLTF.

This chain connects TRBV7-2 to TRBJ2-7; 7 nucleotides line up with TRBD2. The CDR3 spans 13 residues. Germline V lookup: CDR1 SGHTA, CDR2 FQGNSA. Trimming at V came to 5 bases and at J to 5 bases, leaving 6 bases not matched to a gene. CDR3 in DNA: TGTGCCAGCAGCCTGGGACTATTCAACGAGCAGTACTTC. Translating gives CASSLGLFNEQYF.

This sequence joins TRBV7-9 and TRBJ2-7; a possible D gene is TRBD2 (6 bases). This CDR3 has 16 residues. The germline V and J ends were trimmed by 5 bases and 2 bases, with 19 bases remaining between them. CDR1 and CDR2 (germline): SEHNR, FQNEAQ (reference sequence). The CDR3 here is CASSPVAWAGTYEQYF. The CDR3, as DNA: TGTGCCAGCAGCCCGGTCGCTTGGGCGGGGACCTACGAGCAGTACTTC.

This clone has a handful of counts. V and J are TRBV6-6 and TRBJ2-5; TRBD1 matches 7 bases. CDR1 and CDR2 from the germline V gene are MNHNY and SVGAGI (reference sequence). Trimming cost V 6 bases and J 1 base; bases outside gene matches: 5. This CDR3 has 14 amino acids. CDR3 protein: CASSRQGTQETQYF. The CDR3 DNA reads as TGTGCCAGCAGCCGACAGGGCACCCAAGAGACCCAGTACTTC.

The J gene is TRBJ2-7, the V gene TRBV2; TRBD1 matches at 7 bases. Germline V gene lookup returns CDR1 SNHLY and CDR2 FYNNEI. Losses at the gene ends were 5 bases for V and 0 bases for J; bases not matched to a gene: 4. The CDR3 is made up of 14 amino acids. CDR3 bases: TGTGCCAGCAGTCAGGACAGGTTCTCCTACGAGCAGTACTTC. This sequence encodes CASSQDRFSYEQYF. Full variable domain (missing parts from reference TRBV2 and TRBJ2-7): EPEVTQTPSHQVTQMGQEVILRCVPISNHLYFYWYRQILGQKVEFLVSFYNNEISEKSEIFDDQFSVERPDGSNFTLKIRSTKLEDSAMYFCASSQDRFSYEQYFGPGTRLTVT.

V is TRBV19 and J is TRBJ2-1; 8 bases map to TRBD2. From germline, CDR1 is LNHDA and CDR2 SQIVND (reference sequence). The CDR3 is made up of 16 amino acids. With V trimmed by 4 bases and J by 0 bases, 5 bases remained unmatched. CDR3 amino acids: CASSSASGYSYNEQFF. The DNA of the CDR3 is TGTGCCAGTAGTAGCGCTAGCGGGTACTCCTACAATGAGCAGTTCTTC. Full variable domain (remainder filled in from reference TRBV19 and TRBJ2-1): DGGITQSPKYLFRKEGQNVTLSCEQNLNHDAMYWYRQDPGQGLRLIYYSQIVNDFQKGDIAEGYSVSREKKESFPLTVTSAQKNPTAFYLCASSSASGYSYNEQFFGPGTRLTVL.

This chain uses TRBV30 with TRBJ2-7; 12 bases fit TRBD2. Germline CDR1 GTSNPN, CDR2 SVGIG (reference sequence). Trimming cost V 3 bases and J 6 bases; bases outside gene matches: 15. The CDR3 length is 17 residues. The CDR3 nucleotides read TGTGCCTGGAGCTGGAGTCCCCGACTAGCGGGAGTGCCCGAGCAGTACTTC. Its protein is CAWSWSPRLAGVPEQYF. Using reference TRBV30 and TRBJ2-7 for the parts outside the CDR3, the full variable domain is SQTIHQWPATLVQPVGSPLSLECTVEGTSNPNLYWYRQAAGRGLQLLFYSVGIGQISSEVPQNLSASRPQDRQFILSSKKLLLSDSGFYLCAWSWSPRLAGVPEQYFGPGTRLTVT.

This chain joins TRBV10-1 and TRBJ2-2; D is possibly TRBD2 (6 bases). The CDR3 consists of 16 residues. The V end lost 5 bases, the J end lost 8 bases, and 21 bases lay between the germline ends. The germline gives CDR1 WNHNN, CDR2 SYGVQD (reference sequence). The CDR3 region has the DNA TGCGCCAGCAGTCGAGGAGGGTATAAGTCCCCTGGGGAGCTGTTTTTT. Protein: CASSRGGYKSPGELFF.

The chain is built from TRBV9 and TRBJ2-7; 9 nucleotides agree with TRBD2. The CDR3 is 16 residues long. The V segment lost 0 bases and the J segment 4 bases; nucleotides outside the gene matches: 8. The germline V gene has CDR1 SGDLS and CDR2 YYNGEE. This CDR3 is CASSVEDSGSFYEQYF. CDR3 nucleotides: TGTGCCAGCAGCGTAGAGGATAGCGGGAGTTTTTACGAGCAGTACTTC.

The chain recombines TRBV5-5 with TRBJ2-6; TRBD2 matches at 8 bases. This CDR3 comprises 19 residues. V lost 0 bases, J lost 4 bases, and 12 bases stayed unmatched. In germline, CDR1 is SGHKS, CDR2 YYEKEE (reference sequence). CDR3 residues: CASSLAGPGGWYGANVLTF. DNA of the CDR3: TGTGCCAGCAGCTTGGCCGGTCCGGGGGGGTGGTACGGGGCCAACGTCCTGACTTTC.

The V gene is TRBV9, the J gene TRBJ2-3; 11 nucleotides agree with TRBD2. After removal of 3 bases from V and 4 bases from J, the junction contained 10 bases not matched to a gene. In germline, CDR1 is SGDLS, CDR2 YYNGEE. CDR3 length: 17 residues. The CDR3 loop reads CASSEGGLAGGADTQYF. The CDR3 region has the DNA TGTGCCAGCAGCGAGGGGGGCCTAGCGGGAGGAGCAGATACGCAGTATTTT.